This TCR beta chain was captured in a study of spatial heterogeneity in lung cancer. CDR3 length: 14 residues. The ends were cut back, 7 bases at V and 1 base at J, with 14 bases in the middle. The germline V gene has CDR1 SGHRS and CDR2 YFSETQ. The time point: sample taken at primary tumor resection. TCRdb reprocessed the 5' RACE reads via MiXCR and lists one record per CDR3 protein. The table has 35,000 to 55,000 distinct CDR3 sequences, approximately 6.3% seen once. At least ten counts were recorded for this clonotype. The input for sequencing was PBMCs, taken at surgery. The receptor's source is a female donor with early-stage non-small cell lung cancer. This chain connects TRBV5-1 to TRBJ1-1, with a weak D call TRBD1 (5 bases). The CDR3 sequence: CASGGFGSNTEAFF. The DNA of the CDR3 is TGCGCCAGCGGGGGATTTGGGTCGAACACTGAAGCTTTCTTT.